One and the same sample provided the 10 T cell receptor beta chains below, sequenced in a study of beta chain features in type 1 diabetes. Their specific antigens are unknown. Sequencing targeted expressed TCRB transcripts, as all isolated RNA had been reverse transcribed. Measured with immunoSEQ multiplex PCR; TCRdb has only the in-frame clones, and not every one. The sample consists of 250,000 or so clones, about 15% of them appearing once. Findings and limits, study-wide: Patients with Type 1 diabetes showed moderately but significantly shorter TCRB CDR3s in all four CD4+ subsets.

What was sequenced was naive CD4+ T cells from blood. Every receptor here comes from a man aged 25-40 years with type 1 diabetes.

The table lists this clone with a few counts. V gene TRBV19 combines with J gene TRBJ2-3, with 9 bases identical to TRBD2. V was clipped by 1 base and J by 1 base; unmatched bases: 3. Germline values: CDR1 LNHDA, CDR2 SQIVND (reference sequence). This CDR3 region has 16 residues. The CDR3: CASSIGLAGGTDTQYF. In DNA form, the CDR3 reads TGTGCCAGTAGTATAGGGTTAGCGGGGGGCACAGATACGCAGTATTTT.

The chain uses TRBV5-1 and TRBJ2-5; TRBD1 matches 8 bases. The CDR3 runs 15 residues. Germline lookup yields CDR1 SGHRS and CDR2 YFSETQ. The junction had 6 bases not matched to a gene; V was cut back by 4 bases and J by 1 base. The CDR3 protein is CASSPAGQGQETQYF. The DNA for the CDR3 is TGCGCCAGCAGCCCGGCCGGACAGGGCCAAGAGACCCAGTACTTC.

This clone came up a few times. The chain is built from TRBV4-1 and TRBJ2-5; 11 bases are a match to TRBD2. The J segment lost 5 bases and the V segment lost 0 bases, leaving 11 bases of the junction unmatched. The CDR3 runs to 18 residues. Germline V gene sequence: CDR1 MGHRA, CDR2 YSYEKL. CDR3 sequence: CASSQDLAGGPWGETQYF. The DNA of the CDR3 is TGCGCCAGCAGCCAAGATCTAGCGGGGGGACCTTGGGGCGAGACCCAGTACTTC.

The V gene is TRBV19, the J gene TRBJ2-1, with 9 bases identical to TRBD2. V shed 7 bases, J shed 3 bases, and the junction held 7 bases outside the gene matches. The CDR3 loop spans 15 amino acids. CDR1 and CDR2 from the germline V gene are LNHDA and SQIVND (reference sequence). The CDR3 loop reads CASKIAGDHYNEQFF. The CDR3 coding sequence is TGTGCCAGTAAGATAGCGGGGGACCACTACAATGAGCAGTTCTTC.

Only a few counts were recorded for this clone. The chain is built from TRBV5-4 and TRBJ2-7; TRBD2 matches at 8 bases. Germline values: CDR1 SGHNT, CDR2 YYREEE (reference sequence). CDR3 length: 13 amino acids. Trimming removed 1 base from V and 3 bases from J; junction bases left unmatched: 0. The CDR3 DNA sequence: TGTGCCAGCAGCTTGACTAGCGGCTACGAGCAGTACTTC. Translating gives CASSLTSGYEQYF.

This clone was seen more than once but under ten times. CDR3 nucleotides: TGTGCCAGTAGTAGTACAGCGGCGTTGGTTAAACACACTGAAGCTTTCTTT. Translated: CASSSTAALVKHTEAFF. The V gene is TRBV19, the J gene TRBJ1-1; D gene unclear. V was pared by 4 bases and J by 3 bases, with 21 bases between. CDR1 and CDR2 (germline): LNHDA, SQIVND (reference sequence). The CDR3 is 17 amino acids.

This clone was counted between two and nine times. In the same sample, other DNA sequences code for this CDR3. The chain carries TRBV30 and TRBJ1-2, with a weak D call TRBD1 (6 bases). V was cut by 0 bases and J by 4 bases, with 9 bases left in between. This CDR3 region has 13 residues. In germline, CDR1 is GTSNPN, CDR2 SVGIG (reference sequence). CDR3 amino acids: CAWSVRRGYGYTF. The DNA for the CDR3 is TGTGCCTGGAGTGTACGCAGGGGCTATGGCTACACCTTC.

Of note for this clone: Additional DNA sequences in this sample encode the identical CDR3. This chain connects TRBV2 to TRBJ2-3; possible D gene TRBD2, 6 bases. V lost 6 bases, J lost 0 bases, and 10 bases lay in between. CDR1 and CDR2 from the germline V gene are SNHLY and FYNNEI. This CDR3 spans 14 amino acids. The CDR3 nucleotides are TGTGCCAGCAGAGCGGGTTCTAGCACAGATACGCAGTATTTT. Translated, it gives CASRAGSSTDTQYF.

The gene calls are TRBV6-1 and TRBJ2-3; D unclear. Germline assignment: CDR1 MNHNS and CDR2 SASEGT. The CDR3 sequence is 12 residues long. V was clipped by 2 bases and J by 4 bases, with 4 bases between them. This chain's CDR3 is CASSELADTQYF. Here the CDR3 DNA reads TGTGCCAGCAGTGAACTCGCAGATACGCAGTATTTT.

As for this clone: Other DNA sequences in the same sample also yield this CDR3. The CDR3 bases are TGCGCCAGCAGCTTGGGGACTGGCACAGATACGCAGTATTTT. Protein product: CASSLGTGTDTQYF. This chain connects TRBV5-1 to TRBJ2-3; possibly TRBD2 for D (5 bases). The CDR3 length is 14 residues. Trimming took 0 bases from V and 1 from J, leaving 6 bases between them. Germline CDR1 SGHRS, CDR2 YFSETQ.